A single sample is the source of the 4 T cell receptor beta chains below, sequenced in a study of regulatory T cells in long-lasting Graves disease. Investigators prepared the TCR beta libraries by applying iRepertoire HTBI primers and Arm-PCR of CDR3 regions. TCRdb reprocessed the multiplex PCR reads with MiXCR, giving one entry per CDR3 protein. This table holds 250,000 to 300,000 distinct CDR3 sequences, roughly 18% found once. Time point indicated: newly diagnosed GD, antithyroid drugs for less than 3 months. The authors made the TCR library using RNA they extracted from PBMCs. The sample was also linked to a second study, of T cells in Graves' hyperthyroidism and ophthalmopathy.

The starting material was peripheral blood mononuclear cells (PBMCs), obtained at new diagnosis, from a patient treated with antithyroid drugs. All receptors come from a woman in her twenties or thirties with Graves disease.

This clonotype was counted many times. This chain joins TRBV12-3 or TRBV12-4 and TRBJ2-1; D may be TRBD2 (6 bases). V lost 4 bases and J 0 bases, leaving 10 bases between the germline ends. The CDR3 loop spans 15 amino acids. CDR3: CASSSRLGSYNEQFF. The CDR3 nucleotides read TGTGCCAGCAGTTCCCGACTAGGCTCCTACAATGAGCAGTTCTTC.

This clonotype was seen many times. The chain joins TRBV2 to TRBJ1-6; TRBD1 is a possible D gene (5 bases). The germline V gene has CDR1 SNHLY and CDR2 FYNNEI. Trimming shortened V by 1 base and J by 8 bases, and 15 bases separated the two germline ends. CDR3 size: 16 residues. In DNA, the CDR3 is TGTGCCAGCAGTGAAGAGATGGGGCGTATGGATTCACCCCTCCACTTT. Translating gives CASSEEMGRMDSPLHF.

Ten or more counts support this clonotype. The CDR3 reads CASSGDGGNQPQHF. The CDR3 DNA reads as TGTGCCAGCAGTGGAGACGGAGGCAATCAGCCCCAGCATTTT. The rearrangement links TRBV2 to TRBJ1-5; D gene unclear. V dropped 4 bases and J dropped 2 bases, with 9 bases sitting between them. Per the germline V gene, CDR1 is SNHLY and CDR2 is FYNNEI. CDR3 length: 14 amino acids.

The rearrangement uses TRBV20-1 and TRBJ2-3, with 13 bases aligning to TRBD2. V lost 1 base and J lost 5; bases outside the gene matches: 9. CDR3 length equals 17 residues. Germline CDR1 is DFQATT and CDR2 is SNEGSKA (reference sequence). The CDR3 coding sequence is TGCAGTGCTAGAGCCACTAGCGGGGGGGTGATATTAGATACGCAGTATTTT. Encoded protein: CSARATSGGVILDTQYF.